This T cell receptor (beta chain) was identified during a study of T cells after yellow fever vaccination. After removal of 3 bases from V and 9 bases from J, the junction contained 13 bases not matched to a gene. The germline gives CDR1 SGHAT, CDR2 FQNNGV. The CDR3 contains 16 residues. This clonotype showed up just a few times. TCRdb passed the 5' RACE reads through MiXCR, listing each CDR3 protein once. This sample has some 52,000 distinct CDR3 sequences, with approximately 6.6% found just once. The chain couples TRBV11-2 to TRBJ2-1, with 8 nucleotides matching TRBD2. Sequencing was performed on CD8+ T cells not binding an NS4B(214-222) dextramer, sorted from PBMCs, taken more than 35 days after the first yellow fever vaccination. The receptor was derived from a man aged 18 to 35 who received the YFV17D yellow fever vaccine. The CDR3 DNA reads TGTGCCAGCAGCTTCCTCGGGGGGGCAAGTAAGGCTGAGCAGTTCTTC. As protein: CASSFLGGASKAEQFF.